These T cell receptor beta chains were read from a single sample in a study of blood T cell repertoires in COVID-19. The protocol was immunoSEQ multiplex PCR, while the TCRdb copy is restricted to in-frame clones and leaves out a portion. This sample carries roughly 65,000 clones, roughly 80% of them seen once, and the ten largest clones take approximately 17%. The specimen was peripheral blood. Receptor source: a man aged 55 to 70 with acute or convalescent COVID-19. The CDR3 runs from the conserved cysteine through the conserved F or W. D genes are given only for firm matches. Part of the rows lack a size; the others show once, few, many or a class for expanded clones.

d_call clone_size j_call v_call cdr3_aa cdr3_nt
NA NA TRBJ1-2 TRBV2 CASMQGYGYTF TGTGCCAGCATGCAGGGCTATGGCTACACCTTC
TRBD1 NA TRBJ2-7 TRBV19 CASSTTGGYEQYF TGTGCCAGTAGTACGACAGGGGGGTACGAGCAGTACTTC
NA NA TRBJ1-5 TRBV5-5 CASSGGQGLSNQPQHF TGTGCCAGCAGCGGCGGGCAGGGGCTTAGCAATCAGCCCCAGCATTTT
NA few TRBJ2-1 TRBV21-1 CASSAPRDRAYNEQFF TGTGCCAGCAGCGCCCCAAGGGACAGAGCCTACAATGAGCAGTTCTTC
NA NA TRBJ1-1 TRBV9 CASSVGLTEAFF TGTGCCAGCAGCGTTGGGCTGACTGAAGCTTTCTTT
NA NA TRBJ1-5 TRBV6-2/TRBV6-3 CASSYQGHQPQHF TGTGCCAGCAGTTACCAGGGGCATCAGCCCCAGCATTTT
TRBD2 NA TRBJ2-1 TRBV19 CASSRSSGGRNEQFF TGTGCCAGTAGTAGGTCTAGCGGGGGCCGGAATGAGCAGTTCTTC
NA NA TRBJ1-2 TRBV3-1/TRBV3-2 CASSQGGEGYTF TGTGCCAGCAGCCAAGGTGGGGAGGGCTACACCTTC
TRBD2 NA TRBJ2-7 TRBV6-5 CASTLSNRGGYEQYF TGTGCCAGCACCCTAAGCAATCGGGGGGGCTACGAGCAGTACTTC
TRBD1 NA TRBJ2-7 TRBV9 CASSVSHTGGNEQYF TGTGCCAGCAGCGTAAGCCATACAGGGGGGAACGAGCAGTACTTC
TRBD1 NA TRBJ2-4 TRBV19 CASRGRTGDNIQYF TGTGCCAGCAGAGGGCGGACAGGGGACAACATTCAGTACTTC
NA NA TRBJ2-4 TRBV15 CATRHPGGTKNIQYF TGTGCCACCAGGCACCCGGGGGGCACCAAAAACATTCAGTACTTC
TRBD1 NA TRBJ1-2 TRBV9 CASSAPGQGINYGYTF TGTGCCAGCAGCGCCCCGGGACAGGGTATTAACTATGGCTACACCTTC
NA NA TRBJ2-1 TRBV4-3 CASSQGTYNEQFF TGCGCCAGCAGCCAGGGCACCTACAATGAGCAGTTCTTC
TRBD1 NA TRBJ1-2 TRBV5-4 CASSLPNDRGEGYTF TGTGCCAGCAGCTTGCCAAACGACAGGGGGGAGGGCTACACCTTC
NA NA TRBJ2-2 TRBV5-1 CASSFTTGSLNTGELFF TGCGCCAGCAGCTTTACTACAGGATCCCTGAACACCGGGGAGCTGTTTTTT
TRBD1 NA TRBJ2-5 TRBV5-1 CASSFGTGAQETQYF TGCGCCAGCAGCTTCGGGACAGGGGCCCAAGAGACCCAGTACTTC
TRBD2 NA TRBJ2-5 TRBV11-2 CASSDSGGQETQYF TGTGCCAGCAGCGATAGCGGGGGACAAGAGACCCAGTACTTC
NA once TRBJ1-2 TRBV15 CATSRVLPANYGYTF TGTGCCACCAGCAGAGTCCTGCCGGCTAACTATGGCTACACCTTC
NA NA TRBJ1-1 TRBV11-3 CASSLVYYWLCTEAFF TGTGCCAGCAGCTTAGTATACTACTGGCTCTGCACTGAAGCTTTCTTT
TRBD1 NA TRBJ1-2 TRBV5-1 CASSVQGYGYTF TGCGCCAGCAGCGTACAGGGGTATGGCTACACCTTC
NA NA TRBJ2-1 TRBV4-2 CASSQDFRGRVFF TGTGCCAGCAGCCAAGACTTTAGGGGCCGGGTATTCTTC
TRBD2 once TRBJ2-3 TRBV5-4 CASSSPGGTAGGPPDTQYF TGTGCCAGCAGCTCCCCGGGCGGGACGGCGGGGGGGCCCCCAGATACGCAGTATTTT
TRBD2 few TRBJ2-3 TRBV11-2 CASSSLRRGAFTDTQYF TGTGCCAGCAGCTCCCTAAGGCGGGGGGCCTTCACAGATACGCAGTATTTT
TRBD1 NA TRBJ2-2 TRBV24-1 CATSDSPRTGGTGELFF TGTGCCACCAGTGATTCACCGAGGACAGGGGGCACCGGGGAGCTGTTTTTT
NA NA TRBJ1-5 TRBV4-1 CASSQDLGVSNQPQHF TGCGCCAGCAGCCAAGATCTAGGGGTTAGCAATCAGCCCCAGCATTTT
NA NA TRBJ2-1 TRBV19 CASSIVTLDEQFF TGTGCCAGTAGTATAGTGACTCTCGATGAGCAGTTCTTC
TRBD1 few TRBJ1-2 TRBV4-2 CASSLTGAPGNGYTF TGTGCCAGCAGCCTCACAGGGGCCCCCGGAAATGGCTACACCTTC
NA few TRBJ2-2 TRBV3-1/TRBV3-2 CASSQSGANTGELFF TGTGCCAGCAGCCAATCAGGGGCGAACACCGGGGAGCTGTTTTTT
TRBD2 NA TRBJ2-7 TRBV6-5 CASSSASGGAYEQYF TGTGCCAGCAGTTCCGCTAGCGGGGGGGCCTACGAGCAGTACTTC
NA NA TRBJ1-2 TRBV7-2 CASSPGLDANYGYTF TGTGCCAGCAGCCCGGGGTTGGACGCTAACTATGGCTACACCTTC
TRBD1 NA TRBJ2-2 TRBV19 CASTNRGETGELFF TGTGCCAGCACAAACAGGGGGGAGACCGGGGAGCTGTTTTTT
NA NA TRBJ2-5 TRBV21-1 CASSKRSLGTSGEETQYF TGTGCCAGCAGCAAACGTTCCCTCGGGACTAGCGGGGAAGAGACCCAGTACTTC
TRBD1 once TRBJ2-6 TRBV2 CASRTGYSGANVLTF TGTGCCAGCAGGACAGGGTACTCTGGGGCCAACGTCCTGACTTTC
TRBD1 NA TRBJ1-3 TRBV5-3 CARSTGLDRANTIYF TGTGCCAGAAGCACCGGCCTCGACAGGGCGAACACCATATATTTT
NA NA TRBJ1-1 TRBV5-4 CASSLEGSILDRAFF TGTGCCAGCAGCTTGGAGGGGTCAATCCTTGACCGAGCTTTCTTT
TRBD1 few TRBJ2-3 TRBV5-1 CASSLAGTGEDTQYF TGCGCCAGCAGCTTGGCCGGGACAGGGGAAGATACGCAGTATTTT
NA NA TRBJ1-5 TRBV6-5 CASRGTGNSNQPQHF TGTGCCAGCAGGGGCACAGGGAATAGCAATCAGCCCCAGCATTTT
NA NA TRBJ2-7 TRBV5-1 CASSREITYEQYF TGCGCCAGCAGCCGAGAAATTACCTACGAGCAGTACTTC
TRBD1 NA TRBJ1-1 TRBV7-8 CASSYRTGVGEAFF TGTGCCAGCAGCTACCGGACAGGGGTTGGTGAAGCTTTCTTT
NA NA TRBJ1-6 TRBV7-2 CASRFGQINSPLHF TGTGCCAGCAGATTCGGACAGATTAATTCACCCCTCCACTTT
NA NA TRBJ2-5 TRBV4-2 CASSQERGPIGGETQYF TGTGCCAGCAGCCAAGAAAGAGGGCCCATAGGGGGAGAGACCCAGTACTTC
TRBD1 NA TRBJ2-5 TRBV7-2 CASSKRTGYQETQYF TGTGCCAGCAGCAAAAGGACAGGTTACCAAGAGACCCAGTACTTC
TRBD1 NA TRBJ2-1 TRBV7-2 CASTNGQGAQNEQFF TGTGCCAGCACCAACGGACAGGGGGCACAGAATGAGCAGTTCTTC
TRBD1 NA TRBJ2-1 TRBV5-5 CASSLNGDRGNEQFF TGTGCCAGCAGCTTGAATGGGGACAGGGGGAATGAGCAGTTCTTC
TRBD2 NA TRBJ2-2 TRBV12-5 CASGLTDDGRVDTGELFF TGTGCTAGTGGTTTGACAGACGACGGGAGGGTGGACACCGGGGAGCTGTTTTTT
NA NA TRBJ1-2 TRBV4-2 CASSQALDRSEGYTF TGTGCCAGCAGCCAAGCCCTGGACAGATCGGAGGGCTACACCTTC
NA few TRBJ1-6 TRBV30 CAWNPAYNSPLHF TGTGCCTGGAACCCGGCCTATAATTCACCCCTCCACTTT
NA NA TRBJ2-2 TRBV18 CASSPGPGNTGELFF TGTGCCAGCTCACCAGGGCCAGGGAACACCGGGGAGCTGTTTTTT
NA NA TRBJ2-7 TRBV4-1 CASSQGGTLREQYF TGCGCCAGCAGCCAAGGAGGCACCCTTCGGGAGCAGTACTTC
TRBD1 once TRBJ2-3 TRBV6-2/TRBV6-3 CASSVDEGAGDTQYF TGTGCCAGCAGTGTCGACGAGGGGGCGGGAGATACGCAGTATTTT
NA NA TRBJ2-7 TRBV20-1 CSASHGPGQYF TGCAGTGCTAGTCACGGCCCAGGACAGTACTTC
NA NA TRBJ1-2 TRBV5-1 CASSLDRVRGYTF TGCGCCAGCAGCTTGGACAGGGTACGGGGCTACACCTTC
NA NA TRBJ2-5 TRBV19 CASRFGETQYF TGTGCCAGCCGCTTCGGAGAGACCCAGTACTTC
TRBD2 NA TRBJ2-7 TRBV4-2 CASSQGYSGGYLEQYF TGTGCCAGCAGCCAGGGGTATAGCGGGGGGTACCTCGAGCAGTACTTC
NA NA TRBJ1-2 TRBV6-5 CASSLLDSPYGYTF TGTGCCAGCAGTCTGCTCGACAGCCCTTATGGCTACACCTTC
NA NA TRBJ2-7 TRBV5-1 CASRDSNYEQYF TGCGCCAGCAGGGACTCTAACTACGAGCAGTACTTC